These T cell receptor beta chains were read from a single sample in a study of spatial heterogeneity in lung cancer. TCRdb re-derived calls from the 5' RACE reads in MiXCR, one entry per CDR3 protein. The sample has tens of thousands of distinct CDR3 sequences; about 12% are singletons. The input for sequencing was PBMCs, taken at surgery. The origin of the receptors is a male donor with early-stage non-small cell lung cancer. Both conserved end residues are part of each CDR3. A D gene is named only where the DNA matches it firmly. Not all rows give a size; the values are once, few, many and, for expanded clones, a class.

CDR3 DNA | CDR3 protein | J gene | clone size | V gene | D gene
TGCGCCAGCAGCCCCCTGACAGGGAACACTGAAGCTTTCTTT | CASSPLTGNTEAFF | TRBJ1-1 | few | TRBV5-1 | -
TGTGCCAGCAGCTTGATGAGAGAGGCAGATACGCAGTATTTT | CASSLMREADTQYF | TRBJ2-3 | many | TRBV7-9 | -
TGCAGTGCTAGAGATCTCGGCGGGGCAACTAATGAAAAACTGTTTTTT | CSARDLGGATNEKLFF | TRBJ1-4 | few | TRBV20-1 | -
TGCGCCAGCAGCTTGGCCGGGCAGGGGGAGACCCAGTACTTC | CASSLAGQGETQYF | TRBJ2-5 | - | TRBV5-1 | -
TGTGCCAGCAGCCTACAGGGGAACTCCTACGAGCAGTACTTC | CASSLQGNSYEQYF | TRBJ2-7 | - | TRBV3-1 | TRBD1
TGTGCCAGCAGCCAAGAGGGGGAGCAGTACTTC | CASSQEGEQYF | TRBJ2-7 | few | TRBV3-1 | -
TGTGCCAGCAGCTTGGACAGGGAGCTGTTTTTT | CASSLDRELFF | TRBJ2-2 | - | TRBV5-5 | -
TGCGCCAGCAGCTTGGAACGGGGCATTCAGTACTTC | CASSLERGIQYF | TRBJ2-4 | few | TRBV5-1 | -
TGTGCCAGCAGCTTGATAGCGGGAGTGACAGATACGCAGTATTTT | CASSLIAGVTDTQYF | TRBJ2-3 | - | TRBV7-2 | TRBD2
TGTGCCAGCAGCCCGTCGACAGGGAAGGGCACTGAAGCTTTCTTT | CASSPSTGKGTEAFF | TRBJ1-1 | few | TRBV7-9 | TRBD1
TGTGCCAGCAGCCAAGATGTAGTTTGGAACGCCGCAGATACGCAGTATTTT | CASSQDVVWNAADTQYF | TRBJ2-3 | - | TRBV4-2 | -
TGCAGTGCTCTTCAGGGGGCCCACGAGACCCAGTACTTC | CSALQGAHETQYF | TRBJ2-5 | few | TRBV20-1 | TRBD1
TGCGCCAGCAGTACGGTCCAGGCCGGGGAAAAACTGTTTTTT | CASSTVQAGEKLFF | TRBJ1-4 | - | TRBV4-3 | -
TGTGCCAGCAGGAGGTCCCCAGGGGCGGTTTCGAACACTGAAGCTTTCTTT | CASRRSPGAVSNTEAFF | TRBJ1-1 | - | TRBV6-2/TRBV6-3 | -
TGTGCCATCAGCTTCCGGGACAGGGAAGAGGAGCAGTACTTC | CAISFRDREEEQYF | TRBJ2-7 | few | TRBV10-3 | TRBD1
TGTGCCAGCAGTTACTCCCCCATTTTAGCGGAGAAGCTCAATGAGCAGTTCTTC | CASSYSPILAEKLNEQFF | TRBJ2-1 | - | TRBV6-2/TRBV6-3 | -
TGCGCCAGCAGCCAAGAACTAGCGGGGGTAGAGACCCAGTACTTC | CASSQELAGVETQYF | TRBJ2-5 | few | TRBV4-1 | TRBD2
TGTGCCAGCAGCCCAGGCCAGGGGGTCGGTACAGATACGCAGTATTTT | CASSPGQGVGTDTQYF | TRBJ2-3 | - | TRBV5-5 | TRBD1
TGTGCCAGCAGTCCGCAGGGTTTTCACTATGGCTACACCTTC | CASSPQGFHYGYTF | TRBJ1-2 | few | TRBV28 | -
TGTGCCAGCAGCCCGATCGGGGGAGGGGCCTCGCGGGAGCAGTACTTC | CASSPIGGGASREQYF | TRBJ2-7 | few | TRBV7-2 | TRBD2
TGCAGGACAAACTCAAGGCGAGGGGGGATGAACACTGAAGCTTTCTTT | CRTNSRRGGMNTEAFF | TRBJ1-1 | - | TRBV20-1 | -
TGTGCCAGCAGTTTACGCGGGGGGGCCTACAATGAGCAGTTCTTC | CASSLRGGAYNEQFF | TRBJ2-1 | few | TRBV12-3/TRBV12-4 | TRBD2
TGTGCCACCAGCCGATCAGACTTAAACACTGAAGCTTTCTTT | CATSRSDLNTEAFF | TRBJ1-1 | - | TRBV24-1 | -
TGCGCCAGCAGCTTGGCGACAAGCTACGAGCAGTACTTC | CASSLATSYEQYF | TRBJ2-7 | - | TRBV5-1 | -
TGCGCCAGCAGCCGGGAGGACCTAAGTGCGTCACCCCTCCACTTT | CASSREDLSASPLHF | TRBJ1-6 | - | TRBV5-1 | -
TGTGCCAGCAGGCCCGGGTTCCCCAATGAAAAACTGTTTTTT | CASRPGFPNEKLFF | TRBJ1-4 | few | TRBV12-3/TRBV12-4 | -
TGTGCCAGCAGCTTTTTTGGTTCAGATACGCAGTATTTT | CASSFFGSDTQYF | TRBJ2-3 | few | TRBV7-9 | -
TGTGCCAGCAGTTACTCGGGTCGGGCGGGAACGGCCTACGAGCAGTACTTC | CASSYSGRAGTAYEQYF | TRBJ2-7 | - | TRBV6-2/TRBV6-3 | -
TGTGCCAGCAGTGCCCTCTTAGCGGGCCTCGTAGATACGCAGTATTTT | CASSALLAGLVDTQYF | TRBJ2-3 | - | TRBV25-1 | TRBD2
TGTGCCAGCAGCCCGACAGTCGGGAGGACAGGGATCGTCCGAGAAGAGACCCAGTACTTC | CASSPTVGRTGIVREETQYF | TRBJ2-5 | many | TRBV7-2 | -
TGTGCCAGCAGTTTTCCCGGGACAGATCTTTCTGAAGCTTTCTTT | CASSFPGTDLSEAFF | TRBJ1-1 | few | TRBV27 | TRBD1
TGCAGTGCGGTTGGGGCTAGCGGGCAAGAGACCCAGTACTTC | CSAVGASGQETQYF | TRBJ2-5 | - | TRBV20-1 | TRBD2
TGTGCCAGTAGTACCCGGCAGTTCACAGATACGCAGTATTTT | CASSTRQFTDTQYF | TRBJ2-3 | few | TRBV19 | -
TGCGCCAGCAGCCAAGAGGTCAGGGGGAATACTGAAGCTTTCTTT | CASSQEVRGNTEAFF | TRBJ1-1 | - | TRBV4-3 | TRBD1
TGCGCCAGCAGCTTGGTAGTAGGACAGTACAATGAGCAGTTCTTC | CASSLVVGQYNEQFF | TRBJ2-1 | - | TRBV5-1 | -
TGTGCCAGCAGTTCCCGGGACAGGGCCAATCAGCCCCAGCATTTT | CASSSRDRANQPQHF | TRBJ1-5 | few | TRBV12-3/TRBV12-4 | TRBD1
TGCAGTGCTAGCCCAGGCTGGGAGACCCAGTACTTC | CSASPGWETQYF | TRBJ2-5 | - | TRBV20-1 | -
TGTGCCAGCAGCTCGCCAGGGGCAAACATTCAGTACTTC | CASSSPGANIQYF | TRBJ2-4 | few | TRBV7-2 | -
TGTGCCAGCCTTGCAGACACTGAAGCTTTCTTT | CASLADTEAFF | TRBJ1-1 | few | TRBV2 | -
TGTGCCAGCAGCTCACAGGGGGCGCGGGGCACAGATACGCAGTATTTT | CASSSQGARGTDTQYF | TRBJ2-3 | - | TRBV7-3 | TRBD1
TGCAGTGCTAGAGTCGGGAGCGGGAGCCCCTACGAGCAGTACTTC | CSARVGSGSPYEQYF | TRBJ2-7 | few | TRBV20-1 | TRBD2
TGTGCCAGCAGTTATAGCAACTACGAGCAGTACTTC | CASSYSNYEQYF | TRBJ2-7 | few | TRBV28 | -
TGCAGTGCTAGAGTTTCTCCCGGACAGGGCGGAGGCGAGCAGTACTTC | CSARVSPGQGGGEQYF | TRBJ2-7 | - | TRBV20-1 | TRBD1
TGCAGCGGACTAGCGGGGCAAGAGACCCAGTACTTC | CSGLAGQETQYF | TRBJ2-5 | - | TRBV20-1 | TRBD2
TGCAGTGCTAGAGATCCCAGGGGGCGTGACACTGAAGCTTTCTTT | CSARDPRGRDTEAFF | TRBJ1-1 | - | TRBV20-1 | TRBD1
TGTGCCAGCAGCTTAGCGTCGGGAAACACCATATATTTT | CASSLASGNTIYF | TRBJ1-3 | many | TRBV7-2 | -
TGTGCCAGCAGTTCTCTAAGCAACAATGAGCAGTTCTTC | CASSSLSNNEQFF | TRBJ2-1 | - | TRBV27 | -
TGCAGCGCTTACGACAGTGTCTCTGGAAACACCATATATTTT | CSAYDSVSGNTIYF | TRBJ1-3 | - | TRBV29-1 | -
TGCAGCGTTGACCAGGGGGTGTGGACTGAAGCTTTCTTT | CSVDQGVWTEAFF | TRBJ1-1 | - | TRBV29-1 | TRBD1
TGTGCCAGCAGTCCTCATCCCTCCCTGAACACTGAAGCTTTCTTT | CASSPHPSLNTEAFF | TRBJ1-1 | - | TRBV6-2/TRBV6-3 | -
TGCAGTGCTAGAGCCCCCCCACATGAAAAACTGTTTTTT | CSARAPPHEKLFF | TRBJ1-4 | - | TRBV20-1 | -
TGTGCCAACAGAACCGACAGGTTTGGGGCCAACGTCCTGACTTTC | CANRTDRFGANVLTF | TRBJ2-6 | - | TRBV6-5 | -
TGTGCCAGCAGTACCTCGACAGGAACTAACTATGGCTACACCTTC | CASSTSTGTNYGYTF | TRBJ1-2 | - | TRBV6-5 | -
TGTGCCAGCGGACCCCGGGAAAAAATTGGAGAGACCCAGTACTTC | CASGPREKIGETQYF | TRBJ2-5 | few | TRBV9 | -
TGTGCCAGCAGATACCTGACAGGGAACAATGAGCAGTTCTTC | CASRYLTGNNEQFF | TRBJ2-1 | - | TRBV12-3/TRBV12-4 | TRBD1